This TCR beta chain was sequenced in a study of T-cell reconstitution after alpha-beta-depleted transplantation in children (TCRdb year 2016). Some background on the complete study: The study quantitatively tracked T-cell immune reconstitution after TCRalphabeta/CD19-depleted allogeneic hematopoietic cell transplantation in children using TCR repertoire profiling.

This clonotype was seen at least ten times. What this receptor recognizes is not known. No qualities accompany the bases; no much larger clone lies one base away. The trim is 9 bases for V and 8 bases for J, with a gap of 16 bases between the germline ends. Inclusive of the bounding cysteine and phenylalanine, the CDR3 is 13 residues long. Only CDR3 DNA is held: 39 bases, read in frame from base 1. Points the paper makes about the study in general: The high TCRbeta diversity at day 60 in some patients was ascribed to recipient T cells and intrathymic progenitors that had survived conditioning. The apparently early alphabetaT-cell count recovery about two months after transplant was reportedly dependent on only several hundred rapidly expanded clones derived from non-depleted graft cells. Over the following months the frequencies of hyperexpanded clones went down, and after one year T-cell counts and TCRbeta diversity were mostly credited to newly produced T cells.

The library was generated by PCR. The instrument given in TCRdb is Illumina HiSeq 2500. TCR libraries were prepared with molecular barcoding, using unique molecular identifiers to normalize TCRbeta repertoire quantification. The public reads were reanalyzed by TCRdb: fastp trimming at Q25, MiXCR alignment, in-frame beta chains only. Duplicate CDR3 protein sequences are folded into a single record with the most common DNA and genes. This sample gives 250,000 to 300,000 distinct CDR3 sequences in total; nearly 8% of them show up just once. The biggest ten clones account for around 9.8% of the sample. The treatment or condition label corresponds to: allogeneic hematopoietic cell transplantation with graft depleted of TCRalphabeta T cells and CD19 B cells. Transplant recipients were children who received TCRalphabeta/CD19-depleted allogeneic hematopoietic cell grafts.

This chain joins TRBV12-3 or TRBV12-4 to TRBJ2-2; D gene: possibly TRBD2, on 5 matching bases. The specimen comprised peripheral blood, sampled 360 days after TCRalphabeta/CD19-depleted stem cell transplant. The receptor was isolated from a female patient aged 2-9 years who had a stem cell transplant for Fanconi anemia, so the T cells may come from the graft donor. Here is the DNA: TGTGCCAGTTTCCTCGGAGGCGGGGGGGAGCTGTTTTTT. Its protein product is CASFLGGGGELFF.